This entry lists 25 T cell receptor beta chains sequenced from one sample in a study of blood T cell repertoires in COVID-19. Clones were read by immunoSEQ multiplex PCR, and TCRdb kept only the in-frame ones, dropping some. The profile shows approximately 150,000 clones, about 80% of them singletons. Sequencing was performed on peripheral blood. The origin of the receptors is an elderly woman with acute or convalescent COVID-19.

The CDR3 DNA reads TGTGCCAGCAGCCAGACAGGGTCAAATACGCAGTATTTT. This gives the protein CASSQTGSNTQYF. The J gene is TRBJ2-3, the V gene TRBV4-2; TRBD1 matches at 7 bases. The CDR3 is 13 residues long. The trim removed 3 bases at V and 7 bases at J, leaving 4 bases unmatched. The germline V gene encodes CDR1 LGHNA and CDR2 YNFKEQ.

With respect to this clone: One junction end does not reproduce the germline sequence, and a read error may be involved. This chain joins TRBV5-1 and TRBJ1-5, with 7 bases lining up with TRBD1. This CDR3 is built from 12 residues. Germline V gene sequence: CDR1 SGHRS, CDR2 YFSETQ. The CDR3, as DNA: TGCGCCAGCAGCTTGATCAGAGCAGGGGGAAATTTT. It codes for CASSLIRAGGNF. The full variable domain, its missing parts supplied by reference TRBV5-1 and TRBJ1-5, is KAGVTQTPRYLIKTRGQQVTLSCSPISGHRSVSWYQQTPGQGLQFLFEYFSETQRNKGNFPGRFSGRQFSNSRSEMNVSTLELGDSALYLCASSLIRAGGNFGDGTRLSIL.

V and J are TRBV28 and TRBJ1-1; a possible D gene is TRBD1 (6 bases). V lost 6 bases and J lost 5, with 19 bases in between. CDR3 length: 15 amino acids. Looked up from germline, CDR1 is MDHEN and CDR2 is SYDVKM. The CDR3 spells CASRMTGYLRTEAFF. The CDR3 nucleotides read TGTGCCAGCAGAATGACAGGTTATTTAAGGACTGAAGCTTTCTTT.

This chain connects TRBV6-5 to TRBJ2-2; tentative D call: TRBD1 (6 bases). In germline, CDR1 is MNHEY, CDR2 SVGAGI. The CDR3 spans 15 residues. The V and J ends lost 1 base and 7 bases respectively, with 13 bases between them. CDR3 in amino acids: CASSYFPQGIGELFF. The CDR3 DNA follows: TGTGCCAGCAGTTACTTTCCCCAGGGGATCGGGGAGCTGTTTTTT.

The rearrangement links TRBV6-2 or TRBV6-3 to TRBJ2-2; no clear D. V was shortened by 2 bases and J by 3 bases, with 7 bases between the two germline ends. Germline CDR1 MNHEY, CDR2 SVGEGT. The CDR3 is made up of 14 amino acids. The CDR3: CASSYPPDTGELFF. In nucleotides, the CDR3 is TGTGCCAGCAGTTACCCTCCGGACACCGGGGAGCTGTTTTTT.

The chain recombines TRBV6-5 with TRBJ1-3; no clear D. Per the germline V gene, CDR1 is MNHEY and CDR2 is SVGAGI. V lost 6 bases and J lost 4, with 10 bases in between. There are 13 residues in the CDR3. For the CDR3, the DNA is TGTGCCAGCAGCTCTCCCGTCGGAAACACCATATATTTT. Translated, it gives CASSSPVGNTIYF.

The V call is TRBV6-5, the J call TRBJ2-2; D unresolved. This CDR3 is built from 14 residues. Trimming stripped 7 bases from V and 8 bases from J, with 17 bases between. CDR1 and CDR2 (germline): MNHEY, SVGAGI. This chain's CDR3 is CASIRGPSAGELFF. The CDR3 region has the DNA TGTGCCAGCATCCGAGGTCCCTCGGCAGGGGAGCTGTTTTTT.

This chain connects TRBV9 to TRBJ1-4, with D unresolved. This CDR3 has 15 residues. V lost 2 bases to trimming and J lost 0 bases, with 8 bases between them. In germline, CDR1 is SGDLS, CDR2 YYNGEE. In DNA form, the CDR3 reads TGTGCCAGCAGCGTGACTTCTGCAACTAATGAAAAACTGTTTTTT. Encoded protein: CASSVTSATNEKLFF.

The chain joins TRBV4-1 to TRBJ1-5; TRBD1 is a possible D gene (6 bases). CDR1 and CDR2 (germline): MGHRA, YSYEKL. Trimming stripped 1 base from V and 7 bases from J, with 11 bases between. The length of the CDR3 is 14 residues. The CDR3 sequence: CASSQVAGDQPQHF. DNA of the CDR3: TGCGCCAGCAGCCAAGTGGCAGGGGACCAGCCCCAGCATTTT.

This CDR3 is CASSSTSGGTGELFF. The CDR3 DNA reads as TGTGCCAGCAGCTCAACTAGCGGGGGGACCGGGGAGCTGTTTTTT. V gene TRBV11-2 combines with J gene TRBJ2-2, with TRBD2 matching over 12 bases. This CDR3 has 15 residues. V lost 4 bases to trimming and J lost 5 bases; unmatched junction nucleotides: 2. Germline CDR1 is SGHAT and CDR2 is FQNNGV.

This chain connects TRBV19 to TRBJ1-6, with TRBD1 identical over 10 bases. This CDR3 comprises 15 residues. After removal of 5 bases from V and 7 bases from J, the junction contained 5 bases not matched to a gene. Germline-derived CDR1 and CDR2 are LNHDA and SQIVND (reference sequence). CDR3 residues: CASSSTGGRNSPLHF. The CDR3 DNA follows: TGTGCCAGTAGTTCGACAGGGGGCCGGAATTCACCCCTCCACTTT.

The J gene is TRBJ1-1, the V gene TRBV3-1 (or the pseudogene TRBV3-2), with 7 positions matching TRBD1. This CDR3 is 16 amino acids long. CDR1 is LGHDT, CDR2 YNNKEL, per germline (reference sequence). J lost 3 bases, V lost 4 bases, and 11 bases had no gene match. The CDR3 DNA is TGTGCCAGCAGCCGAAGCTCGGGACAGCGATACACTGAAGCTTTCTTT. Translation gives CASSRSSGQRYTEAFF.

As DNA, the CDR3 is TGTGCCAGCAGTTTTGTTACAGGGGTTGGCTACACCTTC. Amino acids: CASSFVTGVGYTF. The chain combines TRBV12-3 or TRBV12-4 with TRBJ1-2; 7 bases align to TRBD1. This CDR3 has 13 residues. The junction had 5 bases not matched to a gene; V was cut back by 3 bases and J by 7 bases.

The V call is TRBV7-2, the J call TRBJ2-1; possibly TRBD1 for D (6 bases). CDR1 is SGHTA, CDR2 FQGNSA, per germline. Trimming removed 6 bases from V and 5 bases from J, with 17 bases in between. The CDR3 has 15 amino acids. CDR3 loop: CASRKQGPVNNEQFF. The CDR3 DNA sequence: TGTGCCAGCAGAAAACAGGGTCCGGTCAACAATGAGCAGTTCTTC.

This chain links TRBV6-5 with TRBJ2-2; D gene ambiguous. The CDR3 consists of 13 residues. Germline V lookup: CDR1 MNHEY, CDR2 SVGAGI. V gave up 6 bases and J gave up 3 bases, with 8 bases separating them. CDR3 residues: CASSAYYTGELFF. CDR3 nucleotides: TGTGCCAGCAGCGCCTATTACACCGGGGAGCTGTTTTTT.

The chain carries TRBV9 and TRBJ2-7; TRBD1 matches 7 bases. With 0 bases clipped from V and 2 bases from J, the junction kept 5 bases outside the gene matches. Per germline, CDR1 SGDLS and CDR2 YYNGEE. The CDR3 is made up of 15 amino acids. The CDR3 is CASSVGGTETYEQYF. The DNA for the CDR3 is TGTGCCAGCAGCGTAGGTGGGACAGAGACCTACGAGCAGTACTTC.

The chain is built from TRBV19 and TRBJ2-1; 9 bases map to TRBD1. This CDR3 contains 16 residues. Trimming took 5 bases from V and 9 from J; bases not matched to a gene: 14. The germline V gene encodes CDR1 LNHDA and CDR2 SQIVND (reference sequence). The CDR3 loop reads CASSALQGAAGSEQFF. The DNA for the CDR3 is TGTGCCAGTAGTGCCCTACAGGGGGCGGCGGGGAGTGAGCAGTTCTTC.

Comment on this clone: The junction differs from germline at one of its ends, possibly a read error. The CDR3 DNA is TGCGCCAGCAGCTGGACAGGGAACCCCGGGGAGCTGTTTTTT. Its translation: CASSWTGNPGELFF. This rearrangement joins TRBV5-1 to TRBJ2-2, with 8 bases lining up with TRBD1. The CDR3 contains 14 residues. Per germline, CDR1 SGHRS and CDR2 YFSETQ.

The CDR3 DNA follows: TGTGCCAGCAGTTACTCGGGTGTTCAGGGATCCGAGCAGTACTTC. It is translated as CASSYSGVQGSEQYF. The rearrangement joins TRBV6-5 to TRBJ2-7; D may be TRBD1 (5 bases). V lost 0 bases and J 6 bases, leaving 15 bases between the germline ends. Germline CDR1 is MNHEY and CDR2 is SVGAGI. There are 15 residues in the CDR3.

CDR3 sequence (DNA): TGCGCCAGCAGCTCGGACGGGGGCACCGGGGAGCTGTTTTTT. This codes for CASSSDGGTGELFF. The chain couples TRBV5-1 to TRBJ2-2; D is possibly TRBD2 (6 bases). V was trimmed by 3 bases and J by 4 bases, leaving 10 bases between them. The CDR3 spans 14 residues. The germline V gene encodes CDR1 SGHRS and CDR2 YFSETQ.

The table lists this clone with a few counts. V gene TRBV30 combines with J gene TRBJ2-1, with 12 positions matching TRBD2. This CDR3 is 18 amino acids long. Germline CDR1 and CDR2: GTSNPN and SVGIG (reference sequence). Trimming at V came to 7 bases and at J to 0 bases, leaving 13 bases not matched to a gene. For the CDR3, the DNA is TGTGCCTCCGACAAACAAAGGACTAGCGGGGCCTCCTACAATGAGCAGTTCTTC. Translating it yields CASDKQRTSGASYNEQFF. The full variable domain, completed using reference TRBV30 and TRBJ2-1, is SQTIHQWPATLVQPVGSPLSLECTVEGTSNPNLYWYRQAAGRGLQLLFYSVGIGQISSEVPQNLSASRPQDRQFILSSKKLLLSDSGFYLCASDKQRTSGASYNEQFFGPGTRLTVL.

The chain combines TRBV14 with TRBJ1-1, with 8 bases fitting TRBD1. The CDR3 is 16 residues long. CDR1 and CDR2 from the germline V gene are SGHDN and FVKESK. With 2 bases clipped from V and 3 bases from J, the junction kept 8 bases outside the gene matches. Written as DNA, the CDR3 is TGTGCCAGCAGCCAATTCACGGACAGGGCCTACACTGAAGCTTTCTTT. Its protein product is CASSQFTDRAYTEAFF.

The chain couples TRBV28 to TRBJ2-3, with 13 bases that match TRBD2. V was pared by 2 bases and J by 0 bases, with 5 bases of the junction left unmatched. CDR1 and CDR2 (germline): MDHEN, SYDVKM. This CDR3 comprises 18 residues. CDR3 nucleotides: TGTGCCAGCAGTTTACTCGGACTAGCGGGGGCTAGCACAGATACGCAGTATTTT. Translating it yields CASSLLGLAGASTDTQYF.

This chain uses TRBV5-4 with TRBJ2-6; D gene ambiguous. Trimming took 4 bases from V and 1 from J, leaving 6 bases between them. Germline V gene data show CDR1 as SGHNT and CDR2 as YYREEE (reference sequence). CDR3 length: 14 residues. The CDR3, as DNA: TGTGCCAGCAGCCCCGAGTCTGGGGCCAACGTCCTGACTTTC. This gives the protein CASSPESGANVLTF.

J is TRBJ1-5 and V is TRBV7-2, with a weak D call TRBD1 (6 bases). Looked up from germline, CDR1 is SGHTA and CDR2 is FQGNSA. The CDR3 consists of 15 residues. V dropped 4 bases and J dropped 7 bases, with 17 bases sitting between them. The CDR3 DNA is TGTGCCAGCAGCTCCGCGGACAGAGGAGGCCAGCCCCAGCATTTT. Amino acids: CASSSADRGGQPQHF.